The 29 T cell receptor beta chains below all came from one sample that was sequenced in a study of T cell responses to AZD1222 COVID-19 vaccine. This table comes from immunoSEQ multiplex PCR, and its TCRdb copy is limited to in-frame clones, with some not included. The table lists some 110,000 clones, 88% of them singletons. This specimen was peripheral blood, taken on day 0 of AZD1222 vaccination. The source is an adult in good health.

The chain joins TRBV5-1 to TRBJ2-7, with a possible D match to TRBD1 (6 bases). CDR1 and CDR2 from the germline V gene are SGHRS and YFSETQ. This CDR3 has 13 residues. Trimming cost V 4 bases and J 0 bases, with 8 bases left between them. DNA of the CDR3: TGCGCCAGCAGCGTGACAGGCTCCTACGAGCAGTACTTC. Translated, it gives CASSVTGSYEQYF.

The chain employs TRBV6-5 and TRBJ1-6; 8 positions agree with TRBD1. Germline V lookup: CDR1 MNHEY, CDR2 SVGAGI. This CDR3 has 16 residues. Unmatched junction bases numbered 3, after V lost 0 bases and J lost 5 bases. In nucleotides, the CDR3 is TGTGCCAGCAGTTACTCGCTGACAGGGGATAATTCACCCCTCCACTTT. Encoded protein: CASSYSLTGDNSPLHF.

V usage is TRBV28 and J usage is TRBJ2-7; no clear D. Germline CDR1 is MDHEN and CDR2 is SYDVKM. The CDR3 is 14 residues long. The ends were cut back, 8 bases at V and 2 bases at J, with 16 bases in the middle. CDR3 protein: CASLPRRNTYEQYF. CDR3 DNA: TGTGCCAGCCTACCCAGGAGAAATACCTACGAGCAGTACTTC.

The rearrangement joins TRBV5-4 to TRBJ1-2; unclear D gene. Deletions cut 2 bases from V and 2 bases from J, with 13 bases between. The CDR3 is made up of 15 amino acids. Germline V CDR1 and CDR2: SGHNT, YYREEE (reference sequence). The CDR3 protein is CASSLRTSSNYGYTF. CDR3 in DNA: TGTGCCAGCAGCTTACGGACTTCCTCGAACTATGGCTACACCTTC.

The chain links TRBV2 to TRBJ2-1; D might be TRBD2 (5 bases). Trimming removed 2 bases from V and 5 bases from J, with 13 bases in between. Germline values: CDR1 SNHLY, CDR2 FYNNEI. There are 15 residues in the CDR3. The CDR3 region has the DNA TGTGCCAGCAGTGAACGGCGGGCTTGGAACAATGAGCAGTTCTTC. Protein: CASSERRAWNNEQFF.

The rearrangement links TRBV11-1 to TRBJ2-3; D possibly uses TRBD1 or TRBD2 (5 bases each). This CDR3 spans 13 amino acids. Trimming left V 8 bases short and J 7 bases short, with 16 bases between. CDR1 and CDR2 from the germline V gene are SGHAT and FQDESV (reference sequence). The CDR3 sequence: CASGTGPQNTQYF. The CDR3 DNA sequence: TGTGCCAGCGGGACGGGGCCACAGAATACGCAGTATTTT.

Only a few counts were recorded for this clone. The rearrangement joins TRBV9 to TRBJ2-1, with 9 bases fitting TRBD2. The V gene's germline CDR1 is SGDLS and CDR2 YYNGEE. The trim removed 3 bases at V and 2 bases at J, leaving 3 bases unmatched. The CDR3 is made up of 15 amino acids. In DNA form, the CDR3 reads TGTGCCAGCAGCGCCGCTAGCGGGGCCTACAATGAGCAGTTCTTC. Its protein is CASSAASGAYNEQFF.

The chain uses TRBV7-9 and TRBJ1-5; a weak D match, TRBD1 (5 bases). Germline V gene lookup returns CDR1 SEHNR and CDR2 FQNEAQ (reference sequence). Trimming pared 5 bases from V and 6 bases from J, leaving 17 bases between. The CDR3 runs 15 residues. The CDR3 region is CASSLDSTSGQPQHF. The DNA of the CDR3 is TGTGCCAGCAGCCTTGACAGTACCTCAGGTCAGCCCCAGCATTTT.

In DNA, the CDR3 is TGTGCCAGCAGCCACAGGGGGAACATTCAGTACTTC. As protein: CASSHRGNIQYF. The V call is TRBV5-8, the J call TRBJ2-4; 8 positions match TRBD1. The V gene end was trimmed by 4 bases and the J gene end by 7 bases; junction bases not matched to a gene: 1. CDR1 and CDR2 (germline): SGHTS, YDEGEE. This CDR3 contains 12 residues.

CDR3 protein: CASSPRWGAGNTIYF. CDR3 DNA: TGTGCCAGCAGCCCTAGGTGGGGGGCTGGAAACACCATATATTTT. V and J are TRBV13 and TRBJ1-3, with D possibly being TRBD1 (5 bases). The CDR3 is 15 residues long. V was shortened by 5 bases and J by 2 bases, with 13 bases between the two germline ends. Germline-derived CDR1 and CDR2 are PRHDT and FYEKMQ (reference sequence). The entire variable domain, with the rest obtained from reference TRBV13 and TRBJ1-3, is as follows: AAGVIQSPRHLIKEKRETATLKCYPIPRHDTVYWYQQGPGQDPQFLISFYEKMQSDKGSIPDRFSAQQFSDYHSELNMSSLELGDSALYFCASSPRWGAGNTIYFGEGSWLTVV.

V and J are TRBV28 and TRBJ1-1; the D is unclear. This CDR3 is built from 14 residues. Trimming took off 5 bases at V and 0 bases at J, with 10 bases between the two ends. Germline V gives CDR1 MDHEN, CDR2 SYDVKM. CDR3: CASSRALMNTEAFF. CDR3 in DNA: TGTGCCAGCAGTAGGGCTCTAATGAACACTGAAGCTTTCTTT.

V gene TRBV27 combines with J gene TRBJ1-6, with 9 nucleotides matching TRBD1. Per the germline V gene, CDR1 is MNHEY and CDR2 is SMNVEV (reference sequence). With 5 bases clipped from V and 10 bases from J, the junction kept 9 bases outside the gene matches. This CDR3 region has 15 residues. This chain's CDR3 is CASSEAGQGPSPLHF. DNA of the CDR3: TGTGCCAGCAGTGAAGCGGGACAGGGCCCCTCACCCCTCCACTTT.

CDR3 nucleotide sequence: TGTGCCACCAGTGATTTACAGGGGGTTTATGGCTACACCTTC. Protein: CATSDLQGVYGYTF. The chain joins TRBV24-1 to TRBJ1-2; 8 bases line up with TRBD1. The CDR3 runs 14 residues. The V gene end was trimmed by 1 base and the J gene end by 5 bases; junction bases not matched to a gene: 2. Per the germline V gene, CDR1 is KGHDR and CDR2 is SFDVKD.

The V gene is TRBV19, the J gene TRBJ2-7; TRBD1 or TRBD2 may be the D gene (7 bases each). Trimming took 5 bases from V and 1 from J, leaving 18 bases between them. The CDR3 covers 16 residues. CDR1 LNHDA and CDR2 SQIVND come from the germline V gene (reference sequence). The CDR3 DNA follows: TGTGCCAGTAGTCCCGGGGGGACAGCCAAGTCCTACGAGCAGTACTTC. Its translation is CASSPGGTAKSYEQYF.

The genes are TRBV19 and TRBJ2-1, with D possibly matching TRBD1 (5 bases). Trimming pared 1 base from V and 2 bases from J, leaving 9 bases between. This CDR3 is built from 15 residues. In germline, CDR1 is LNHDA, CDR2 SQIVND (reference sequence). The CDR3 spells CASSIGRAAYNEQFF. CDR3 bases: TGTGCCAGTAGTATAGGCAGGGCCGCCTACAATGAGCAGTTCTTC. Together with reference TRBV19 and TRBJ2-1, the CDR3 gives the full variable domain: DGGITQSPKYLFRKEGQNVTLSCEQNLNHDAMYWYRQDPGQGLRLIYYSQIVNDFQKGDIAEGYSVSREKKESFPLTVTSAQKNPTAFYLCASSIGRAAYNEQFFGPGTRLTVL.

The J gene is TRBJ2-7, the V gene TRBV9, with 7 bases lining up with TRBD1. Germline values: CDR1 SGDLS, CDR2 YYNGEE. The CDR3 runs to 14 residues. V shed 2 bases and J 3 bases; nucleotides not matched to a gene: 5. CDR3 residues: CASSVGQELYEQYF. The CDR3 DNA reads as TGTGCCAGCAGCGTTGGACAGGAACTCTACGAGCAGTACTTC.

V and J are TRBV6-5 and TRBJ1-6, with 7 bases aligning to TRBD1. The germline V gene has CDR1 MNHEY and CDR2 SVGAGI. The CDR3 is 14 residues long. J gave up 5 bases and V 5 bases, and 3 bases lay outside the gene matches. The CDR3: CASSPQGNNSPLHF. CDR3 sequence (DNA): TGTGCCAGCAGTCCACAGGGGAATAATTCACCCCTCCACTTT.

This chain connects TRBV4-2 to TRBJ1-5, with a weak D call TRBD1 (6 bases). Trimming pared 1 base from V and 6 bases from J, leaving 19 bases between. The CDR3 length is 17 residues. Looked up from germline, CDR1 is LGHNA and CDR2 is YNFKEQ. The CDR3: CASSQGGARGSSQPQHF. The CDR3 DNA sequence: TGTGCCAGCAGCCAAGGTGGGGCCAGGGGTAGTTCTCAGCCCCAGCATTTT.

The V call is TRBV19, the J call TRBJ2-1; 7 bases are shared with TRBD1. Germline CDR1 reads LNHDA; CDR2 reads SQIVND (reference sequence). The CDR3 consists of 15 residues. Trimming at V came to 5 bases and at J to 5 bases, leaving 9 bases not matched to a gene. The CDR3 protein is CASSSDREIDNEQFF. The CDR3 coding sequence is TGTGCCAGTAGTTCCGACAGGGAGATCGACAATGAGCAGTTCTTC.

The count of this clone is one. V and J are TRBV19 and TRBJ2-5; TRBD1 is a possible D gene (8 bases). Germline V gene data show CDR1 as LNHDA and CDR2 as SQIVND (reference sequence). There are 14 residues in the CDR3. V was cut by 6 bases and J by 7 bases, with 18 bases left in between. The DNA for the CDR3 is TGTGCCAGTAGCCTTGCAGGGGGCGGGGGGACCCAGTACTTC. Protein product: CASSLAGGGGTQYF.

In regard to this clone: At one end the junction does not follow the germline gene, possibly because of a read error. V usage is TRBV14 and J usage is TRBJ2-7; 7 bases fit TRBD2. The CDR3 consists of 12 residues. The germline CDR1 and CDR2 sequences are SGHDN and FVKESK. In nucleotides, the CDR3 is TGTGCCAGCAGCCAAGATCGGGAGGCTAAGGTCTTC. This encodes CASSQDREAKVF.

V gene TRBV9 combines with J gene TRBJ1-2, with D possibly TRBD1 on 6 matching bases. V was pared by 0 bases and J by 12 bases, with 6 bases between. Germline values: CDR1 SGDLS, CDR2 YYNGEE. The CDR3 has 10 residues. The chain's CDR3 is CASSVDRDTF. The DNA for the CDR3 is TGTGCCAGCAGCGTAGACAGGGACACCTTC.

The chain links TRBV19 to TRBJ1-6; D is unclear. The CDR3 loop spans 16 amino acids. The V end lost 7 bases, the J end lost 0 bases, and 13 bases lay between the germline ends. The V gene's germline CDR1 is LNHDA and CDR2 SQIVND (reference sequence). Written as DNA, the CDR3 is TGTGCCAGTACCCCCGGCAGGAGCTCCTATAATTCACCCCTCCACTTT. It specifies CASTPGRSSYNSPLHF. Based on the CDR3 plus reference TRBV19 and TRBJ1-6, the full variable domain is DGGITQSPKYLFRKEGQNVTLSCEQNLNHDAMYWYRQDPGQGLRLIYYSQIVNDFQKGDIAEGYSVSREKKESFPLTVTSAQKNPTAFYLCASTPGRSSYNSPLHFGNGTRLTVT.

This clone was recorded only once. The chain recombines TRBV7-2 with TRBJ1-1; D is uncertain. V lost 3 bases and J lost 0, with 8 bases in between. The CDR3 contains 14 residues. Germline CDR1 and CDR2: SGHTA and FQGNSA. The CDR3 sequence is CASSLTAMNTEAFF. DNA for the CDR3: TGTGCCAGCAGCTTGACGGCAATGAACACTGAAGCTTTCTTT.

This sequence joins TRBV7-2 and TRBJ1-2; TRBD1 matches at 10 bases. The CDR3 is 14 amino acids. J gave up 8 bases and V 5 bases, and 8 bases lay outside the gene matches. The germline V gene encodes CDR1 SGHTA and CDR2 FQGNSA. The CDR3 loop reads CASSLQGQGWGYTF. CDR3 DNA: TGTGCCAGCAGCCTCCAGGGACAGGGGTGGGGCTACACCTTC. The full variable domain, its missing parts supplied by reference TRBV7-2 and TRBJ1-2, is GAGVSQSPSNKVTEKGKDVELRCDPISGHTALYWYRQSLGQGLEFLIYFQGNSAPDKSGLPSDRFSAERTGGSVSTLTIQRTQQEDSAVYLCASSLQGQGWGYTFGSGTRLTVV.

This rearrangement joins TRBV19 to TRBJ1-1; D remains ambiguous. V was pared by 4 bases and J by 4 bases, with 7 bases between. Germline V lookup: CDR1 LNHDA, CDR2 SQIVND (reference sequence). The CDR3 totals 12 residues. The CDR3 DNA reads as TGTGCCAGTAGTACGCGGCCCACTGAAGCTTTCTTT. This codes for CASSTRPTEAFF.

V is TRBV24-1 and J is TRBJ1-2; 10 nucleotides align to TRBD1. Looked up from germline, CDR1 is KGHDR and CDR2 is SFDVKD. CDR3 length equals 16 residues. Trimming cost V 3 bases and J 6 bases; bases outside gene matches: 9. The CDR3 DNA reads TGTGCCACCAGTGATCCGACCCTTGACAGGGGGCATGGCTACACCTTC. Translating it yields CATSDPTLDRGHGYTF.

The V call is TRBV3-1 (or the pseudogene TRBV3-2), the J call TRBJ1-6; D gene unclear. The length of the CDR3 is 14 residues. Germline V gene sequence: CDR1 LGHDT, CDR2 YNNKEL (reference sequence). V lost 3 bases to trimming and J lost 7 bases, with 10 bases between them. CDR3 region: CASSQETLNSPLHF. The CDR3 DNA reads as TGTGCCAGCAGCCAGGAGACCTTGAATTCACCCCTCCACTTT.

This clone was seen more than once but under ten times. This sequence joins TRBV2 and TRBJ2-3; 10 bases are a match to TRBD1. Germline V lookup: CDR1 SNHLY, CDR2 FYNNEI. V lost 10 bases to trimming and J lost 0 bases; unmatched junction nucleotides: 13. This CDR3 has 17 residues. DNA for the CDR3: TGTGCCACCAACTCCGGGACAGGGGAAGGGAGCACAGATACGCAGTATTTT. Translation: CATNSGTGEGSTDTQYF.